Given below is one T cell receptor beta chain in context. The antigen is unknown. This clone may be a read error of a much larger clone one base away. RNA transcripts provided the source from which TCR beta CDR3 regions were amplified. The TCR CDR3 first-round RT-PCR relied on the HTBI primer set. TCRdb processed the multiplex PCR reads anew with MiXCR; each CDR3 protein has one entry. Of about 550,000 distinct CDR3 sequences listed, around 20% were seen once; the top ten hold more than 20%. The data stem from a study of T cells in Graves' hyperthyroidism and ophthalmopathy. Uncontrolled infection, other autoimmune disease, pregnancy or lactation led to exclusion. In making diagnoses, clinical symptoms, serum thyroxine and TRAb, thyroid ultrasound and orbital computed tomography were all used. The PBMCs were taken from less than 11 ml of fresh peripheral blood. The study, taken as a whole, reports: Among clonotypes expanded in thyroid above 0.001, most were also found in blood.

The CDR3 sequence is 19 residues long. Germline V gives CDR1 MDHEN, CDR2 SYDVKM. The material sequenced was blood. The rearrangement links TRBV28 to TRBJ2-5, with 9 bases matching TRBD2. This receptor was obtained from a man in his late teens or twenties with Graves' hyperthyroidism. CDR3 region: CASSHRWRASGEIQETKYF. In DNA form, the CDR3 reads TGTGCCAGCAGCCACCGCTGGCGGGCTAGCGGGGAAATACAAGAGACCAAGTACTTC.